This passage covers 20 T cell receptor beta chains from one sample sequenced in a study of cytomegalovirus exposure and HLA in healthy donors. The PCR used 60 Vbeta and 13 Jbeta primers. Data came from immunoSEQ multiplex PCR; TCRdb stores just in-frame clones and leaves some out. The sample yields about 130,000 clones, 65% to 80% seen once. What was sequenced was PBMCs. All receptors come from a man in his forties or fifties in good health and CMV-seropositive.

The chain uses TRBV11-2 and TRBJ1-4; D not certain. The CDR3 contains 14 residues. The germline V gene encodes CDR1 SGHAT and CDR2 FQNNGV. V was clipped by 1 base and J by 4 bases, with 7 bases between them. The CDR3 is CASSLASYNEKLFF. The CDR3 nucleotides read TGTGCCAGCAGCTTAGCCAGTTATAATGAAAAACTGTTTTTT.

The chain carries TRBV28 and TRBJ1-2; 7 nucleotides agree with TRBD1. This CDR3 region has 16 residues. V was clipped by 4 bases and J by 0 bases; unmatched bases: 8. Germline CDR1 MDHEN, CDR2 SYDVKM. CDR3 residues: CASSSAGGPANYGYTF. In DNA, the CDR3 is TGTGCCAGCAGTTCGGCAGGGGGTCCAGCTAACTATGGCTACACCTTC.

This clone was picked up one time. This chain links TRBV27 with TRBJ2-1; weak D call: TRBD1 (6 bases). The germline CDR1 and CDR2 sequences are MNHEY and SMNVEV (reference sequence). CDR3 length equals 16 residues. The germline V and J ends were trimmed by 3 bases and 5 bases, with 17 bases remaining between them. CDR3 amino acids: CASSFVWTPGDNEQFF. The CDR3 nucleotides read TGTGCCAGCAGTTTCGTCTGGACCCCAGGGGACAATGAGCAGTTCTTC.

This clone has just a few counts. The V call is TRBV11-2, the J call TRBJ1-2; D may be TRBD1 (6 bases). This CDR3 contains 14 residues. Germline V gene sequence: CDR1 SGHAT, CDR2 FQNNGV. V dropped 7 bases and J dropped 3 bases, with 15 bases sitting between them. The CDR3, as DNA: TGTGCCAGCATAGGTCCCGCAGGGGACTATGGCTACACCTTC. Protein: CASIGPAGDYGYTF.

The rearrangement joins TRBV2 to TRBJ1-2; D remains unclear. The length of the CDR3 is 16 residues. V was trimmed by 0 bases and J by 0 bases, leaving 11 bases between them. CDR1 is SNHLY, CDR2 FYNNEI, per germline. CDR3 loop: CASSEAIWGANYGYTF. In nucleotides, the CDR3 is TGTGCCAGCAGTGAAGCGATTTGGGGAGCTAACTATGGCTACACCTTC. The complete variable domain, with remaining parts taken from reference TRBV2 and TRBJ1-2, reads EPEVTQTPSHQVTQMGQEVILRCVPISNHLYFYWYRQILGQKVEFLVSFYNNEISEKSEIFDDQFSVERPDGSNFTLKIRSTKLEDSAMYFCASSEAIWGANYGYTFGSGTRLTVV.

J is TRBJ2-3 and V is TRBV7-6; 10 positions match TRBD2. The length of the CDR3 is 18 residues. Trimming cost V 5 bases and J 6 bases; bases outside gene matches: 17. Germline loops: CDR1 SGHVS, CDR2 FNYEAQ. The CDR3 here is CASSTPGPSGRVVDTQYF. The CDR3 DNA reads TGTGCCAGCAGCACACCGGGGCCTAGCGGGAGAGTGGTGGATACGCAGTATTTT.

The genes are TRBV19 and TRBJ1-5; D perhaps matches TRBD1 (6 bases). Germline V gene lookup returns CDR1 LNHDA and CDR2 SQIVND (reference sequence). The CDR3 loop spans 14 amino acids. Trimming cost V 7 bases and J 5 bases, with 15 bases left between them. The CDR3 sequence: CASTMGQGHQPQHF. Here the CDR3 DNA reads TGTGCCAGTACTATGGGGCAGGGGCATCAGCCCCAGCATTTT.

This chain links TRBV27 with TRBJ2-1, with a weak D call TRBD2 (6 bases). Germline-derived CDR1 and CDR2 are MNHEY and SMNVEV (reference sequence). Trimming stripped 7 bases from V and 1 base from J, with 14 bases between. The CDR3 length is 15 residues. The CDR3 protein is CASTKAGQSYNEQFF. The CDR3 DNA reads TGTGCCAGCACCAAAGCGGGCCAATCCTACAATGAGCAGTTCTTC.

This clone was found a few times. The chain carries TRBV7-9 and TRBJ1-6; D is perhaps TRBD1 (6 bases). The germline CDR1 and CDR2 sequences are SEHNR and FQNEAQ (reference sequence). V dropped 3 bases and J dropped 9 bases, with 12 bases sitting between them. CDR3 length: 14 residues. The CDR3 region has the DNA TGTGCCAGCAGCTTCCAGGGGTACGGTTCACCCCTCCACTTT. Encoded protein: CASSFQGYGSPLHF.

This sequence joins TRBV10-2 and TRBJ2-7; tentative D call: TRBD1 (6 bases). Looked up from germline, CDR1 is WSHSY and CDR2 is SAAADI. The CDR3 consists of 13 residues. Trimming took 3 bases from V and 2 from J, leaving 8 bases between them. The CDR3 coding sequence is TGCGCCAGCAGTGAAGGGACAACCTACGAGCAGTACTTC. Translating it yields CASSEGTTYEQYF.

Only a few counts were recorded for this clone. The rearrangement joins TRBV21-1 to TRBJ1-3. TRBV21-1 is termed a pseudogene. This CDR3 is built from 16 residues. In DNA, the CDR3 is TGTGCCAGCAGCAAACTAGGCAGCCGAACTGGAAACACCATATATTTT. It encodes CASSKLGSRTGNTIYF.

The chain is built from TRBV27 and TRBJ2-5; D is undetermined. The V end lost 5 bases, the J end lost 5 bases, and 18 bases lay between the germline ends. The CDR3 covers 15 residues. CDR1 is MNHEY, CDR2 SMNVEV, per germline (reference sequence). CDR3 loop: CASSPYEHLRETQYF. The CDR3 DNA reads TGTGCCAGCAGTCCATACGAGCACCTTCGGGAGACCCAGTACTTC.

CDR3 sequence: CASSLSQKTGNTIYF. The CDR3 DNA reads TGTGCCAGCAGTTTATCCCAGAAGACTGGAAACACCATATATTTT. The V gene is TRBV28, the J gene TRBJ1-3; D is uncertain. CDR1 and CDR2 (germline): MDHEN, SYDVKM. CDR3 length equals 15 residues. The V gene lost 1 base and the J gene lost 2 bases, with 9 bases spanning the gap.

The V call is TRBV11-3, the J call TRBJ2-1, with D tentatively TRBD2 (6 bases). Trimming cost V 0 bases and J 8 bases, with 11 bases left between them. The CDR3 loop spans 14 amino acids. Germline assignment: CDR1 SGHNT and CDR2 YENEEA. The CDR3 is CASSLEFASDEQFF. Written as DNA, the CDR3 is TGTGCCAGCAGCTTAGAGTTTGCTAGCGATGAGCAGTTCTTC.

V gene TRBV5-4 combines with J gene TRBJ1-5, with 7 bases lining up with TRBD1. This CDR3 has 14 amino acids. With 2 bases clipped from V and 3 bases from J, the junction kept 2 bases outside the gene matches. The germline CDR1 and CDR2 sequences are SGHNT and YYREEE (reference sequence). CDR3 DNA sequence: TGTGCCAGCAGCTTCACAGGGGACAATCAGCCCCAGCATTTT. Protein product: CASSFTGDNQPQHF.

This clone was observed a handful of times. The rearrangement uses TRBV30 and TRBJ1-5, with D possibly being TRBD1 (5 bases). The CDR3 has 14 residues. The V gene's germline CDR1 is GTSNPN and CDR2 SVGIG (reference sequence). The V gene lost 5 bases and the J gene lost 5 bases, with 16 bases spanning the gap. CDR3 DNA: TGTGCCTGGGGACGCCAGGGTGCCTATCAGCCCCAGCATTTT. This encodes CAWGRQGAYQPQHF. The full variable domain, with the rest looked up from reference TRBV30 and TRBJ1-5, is SQTIHQWPATLVQPVGSPLSLECTVEGTSNPNLYWYRQAAGRGLQLLFYSVGIGQISSEVPQNLSASRPQDRQFILSSKKLLLSDSGFYLCAWGRQGAYQPQHFGDGTRLSIL.

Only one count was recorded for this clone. This CDR3 is CSLQAGSTDTQYF. CDR3 DNA sequence: TGCAGCCTTCAAGCGGGTAGCACAGATACGCAGTATTTT. The chain combines TRBV29-1 with TRBJ2-3; possible D gene TRBD2, 6 bases. V shed 8 bases and J shed 0 bases, with 12 bases lying between them. Per the germline V gene, CDR1 is SQVTM and CDR2 is ANQGSEA. The CDR3 has 13 residues.

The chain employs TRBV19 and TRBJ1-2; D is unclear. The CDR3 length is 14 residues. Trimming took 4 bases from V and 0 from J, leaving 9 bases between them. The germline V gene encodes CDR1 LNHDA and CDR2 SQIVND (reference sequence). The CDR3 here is CASSRGKSNYGYTF. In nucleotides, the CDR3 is TGTGCCAGTAGTAGAGGAAAATCTAACTATGGCTACACCTTC.

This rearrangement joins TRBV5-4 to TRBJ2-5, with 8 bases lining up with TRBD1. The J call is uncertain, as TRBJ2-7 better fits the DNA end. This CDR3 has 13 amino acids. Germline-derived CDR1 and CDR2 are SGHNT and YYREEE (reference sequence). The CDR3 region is CASSPTGANEQYF. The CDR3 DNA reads TGTGCCAGCAGCCCGACAGGGGCTAACGAGCAGTACTTC.

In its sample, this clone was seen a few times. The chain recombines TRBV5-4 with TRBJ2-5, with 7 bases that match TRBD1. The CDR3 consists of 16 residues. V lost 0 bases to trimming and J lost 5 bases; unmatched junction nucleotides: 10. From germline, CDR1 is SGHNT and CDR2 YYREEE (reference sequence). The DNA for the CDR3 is TGTGCCAGCAGCTTGGCCCTGACAGGGTGGGACGAGACCCAGTACTTC. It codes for CASSLALTGWDETQYF.